These 15 T cell receptor beta chains came from one sample sequenced in a study of T-cell reconstitution after alpha-beta-depleted transplantation in children. Preparation of the TCRbeta library was carried out with unique molecular identifiers. TCRdb reanalysed the PCR reads using MiXCR and keeps one entry per CDR3 protein. The sample yields some 450,000 distinct CDR3 sequences, 43% seen once. The sample consisted of PBMCs, taken before TCRalphabeta/CD19-depleted stem cell transplant. The receptors stem from a girl aged 2-9 years with aplastic anemia, due to receive a stem cell transplant.

This clonotype was picked up many times. The chain combines TRBV5-6 with TRBJ2-2; D is possibly TRBD2 (5 bases). CDR3 length: 16 residues. V was shortened by 1 base and J by 6 bases, with 16 bases between the two germline ends. Germline CDR1 and CDR2: SGHDT and YYEEEE. The DNA of the CDR3 is TGTGCCAGCAGCTTGATCGTGGGAGTGTGGGCCGGGGAGCTGTTTTTT. Translation gives CASSLIVGVWAGELFF.

This clonotype showed up many times. The chain's CDR3 is CASSFGLALETQYF. The DNA for the CDR3 is TGTGCCAGCAGCTTTGGACTAGCATTGGAGACCCAGTACTTC. The J gene is TRBJ2-5, the V gene TRBV7-2; 8 bases map to TRBD2. The CDR3 sequence is 14 residues long. The junction had 5 bases not matched to a gene; V was cut back by 3 bases and J by 5 bases. CDR1 SGHTA and CDR2 FQGNSA come from the germline V gene.

This clonotype turned up a few times. This chain joins TRBV25-1 and TRBJ2-2; D gene uncertain. Germline loops: CDR1 MGHDK, CDR2 SYGVNS. This CDR3 region has 13 residues. Trimming removed 8 bases at V and 5 bases at J, with 12 bases between. CDR3 DNA: TGTGCCAGCGGCCCACTTGGGACCGGGGAGCTGTTTTTT. Translation gives CASGPLGTGELFF.

Many counts were recorded for this clonotype. The rearrangement uses TRBV5-6 and TRBJ2-7, with a weak D call TRBD1 (6 bases). Trimming took off 4 bases at V and 2 bases at J, with 16 bases between the two ends. This CDR3 spans 15 amino acids. The germline gives CDR1 SGHDT, CDR2 YYEEEE. The CDR3 coding sequence is TGTGCCAGCAGCGTGGACAGCGAAAAAACCTACGAGCAGTACTTC. This encodes CASSVDSEKTYEQYF. Variable domain in full (rest from reference TRBV5-6 and TRBJ2-7): DAGVTQSPTHLIKTRGQQVTLRCSPKSGHDTVSWYQQALGQGPQFIFQYYEEEERQRGNFPDRFSGHQFPNYSSELNVNALLLGDSALYLCASSVDSEKTYEQYFGPGTRLTVT.

The genes are TRBV25-1 and TRBJ2-4; D not certain. This CDR3 spans 14 amino acids. Trimming stripped 10 bases from V and 0 bases from J, with 13 bases between. CDR1 is MGHDK and CDR2 is SYGVNS in the germline V gene. CDR3 in amino acids: CATAPGGAKNIQYF. For the CDR3, the DNA is TGTGCCACCGCGCCGGGTGGAGCCAAAAACATTCAGTACTTC.

About this clonotype: A much more abundant neighbour one base away suggests this may be a read error. The chain combines TRBV20-1 with TRBJ1-2; tentative D call: TRBD1 (6 bases). Germline CDR1 and CDR2: DFQATT and SNEGSKA (reference sequence). CDR3 length: 13 residues. The CDR3 DNA follows: TGCAGTGCTAGCGGGGGCGGAGGGGCTGGCTACAGCTTC. This gives the protein CSASGGGGAGYSF.

This clonotype was observed a handful of times. This chain links TRBV20-1 with TRBJ1-4; TRBD1 agrees at 7 bases. V shed 0 bases and J 8 bases; nucleotides not matched to a gene: 9. The CDR3 runs to 15 residues. The V gene's germline CDR1 is DFQATT and CDR2 SNEGSKA (reference sequence). The CDR3 is CSARDRQGVREKLFF. CDR3 in DNA: TGCAGTGCTAGAGATAGGCAGGGGGTACGGGAAAAACTGTTTTTT.

This clonotype has a single count. CDR3 nucleotides: TGCGCCAGCAGCTTACGACAGGGATGGACCGGGGAGCTGTTTTTT. Its protein product is CASSLRQGWTGELFF. This chain uses TRBV5-1 with TRBJ2-2; 7 bases fit TRBD1. The germline V gene has CDR1 SGHRS and CDR2 YFSETQ. This CDR3 spans 15 amino acids. V shed 2 bases, J shed 5 bases, and the junction held 6 bases outside the gene matches.

This rearrangement joins TRBV7-4 to TRBJ1-2; D is undetermined. Trimming cost V 5 bases and J 1 base, with 11 bases left between them. The V gene's germline CDR1 is SGHVT and CDR2 SQSDAQ. This CDR3 has 14 amino acids. The DNA for the CDR3 is TGTGCCAGCAGCGGAGTCTGGGGTAACTATGGCTACACCTTC. Amino acid sequence: CASSGVWGNYGYTF.

This clonotype has more than one count but fewer than ten. The rearrangement uses TRBV13 and TRBJ2-4; D gene ambiguous. Trimming left V 6 bases short and J 8 bases short, with 17 bases between. This CDR3 is built from 14 residues. The V gene's germline CDR1 is PRHDT and CDR2 FYEKMQ (reference sequence). This CDR3 reads CASRAGPSRDIQYF. CDR3 DNA sequence: TGTGCCAGCAGGGCTGGGCCTTCCCGAGACATTCAGTACTTC.

The chain employs TRBV20-1 and TRBJ2-1; weak D call: TRBD2 (5 bases). CDR1 is DFQATT, CDR2 SNEGSKA, per germline (reference sequence). Deletions cut 0 bases from V and 0 bases from J, with 18 bases between. This CDR3 has 18 amino acids. CDR3 loop: CSARDPPGAESSYNEQFF. CDR3 bases: TGCAGTGCTAGAGATCCTCCAGGAGCGGAGAGCTCCTACAATGAGCAGTTCTTC.

This clonotype was seen only a few times. This chain connects TRBV4-1 to TRBJ2-1; D remains unclear. The germline CDR1 and CDR2 sequences are MGHRA and YSYEKL. The CDR3 extends over 15 amino acids. The germline V and J ends were trimmed by 4 bases and 1 base, with 11 bases remaining between them. The CDR3 protein is CASSPGVGSYNEQFF. CDR3 in DNA: TGCGCCAGCAGCCCCGGAGTTGGGTCCTACAATGAGCAGTTCTTC.

In its sample, this clonotype was seen many times. The chain combines TRBV7-2 with TRBJ1-5, with D possibly being TRBD1 (6 bases). CDR3 length: 16 residues. The germline gives CDR1 SGHTA, CDR2 FQGNSA. Trimming cost V 2 bases and J 6 bases, with 17 bases left between them. The CDR3 DNA follows: TGTGCCAGCAGCTTAAACGTTCCGGGGGCTGGTCAGCCCCAGCATTTT. It translates to CASSLNVPGAGQPQHF.

Only a few counts were recorded for this clonotype. The V gene is TRBV7-8, the J gene TRBJ2-6; 12 bases are shared with TRBD2. The CDR3 is 20 residues long. V gave up 1 base and J gave up 4 bases; unmatched junction bases: 11. Germline V CDR1 and CDR2: SGHVS, FQNEAQ. The CDR3 loop is CASSLVSPSGRALGANVLTF. The CDR3 DNA follows: TGTGCCAGCAGCTTAGTCTCGCCTAGCGGGAGGGCCCTGGGGGCCAACGTCCTGACTTTC. Variable domain in full (rest from reference TRBV7-8 and TRBJ2-6): GAGVSQSPRYKVAKRGQDVALRCDPISGHVSLFWYQQALGQGPEFLTYFQNEAQLDKSGLPSDRFFAERPEGSVSTLKIQRTQQEDSAVYLCASSLVSPSGRALGANVLTFGAGSRLTVL.

There are many counts of this clonotype. The chain links TRBV5-6 to TRBJ1-2; the D is unclear. The CDR3 is made up of 14 amino acids. CDR1 is SGHDT, CDR2 YYEEEE, per germline. V lost 7 bases and J lost 4, with 17 bases in between. The CDR3 sequence: CASLGPAGSYGYTF. In nucleotides, the CDR3 is TGTGCCAGCCTAGGGCCGGCAGGTAGCTATGGCTACACCTTC.